This TCR beta chain appears in the sequencing data of a study of blood T cell repertoires in COVID-19. The CDR3 sequence is 15 residues long. J lost 1 base, V lost 10 bases, and 7 bases had no gene match. Per the germline V gene, CDR1 is MNHEY and CDR2 is SVGAGI. TCRdb's copy holds only in-frame clones and misses some; the assay was immunoSEQ multiplex PCR. The sample lists about 200,000 clones, almost 90% occurring once. V gene TRBV6-5 combines with J gene TRBJ2-3; 11 positions match TRBD2. The sequence came from a man younger than 30 with active or convalescent COVID-19. Sequencing used peripheral blood. As DNA, the CDR3 is TGTGCCAACGGACTAGCGGGTGCTGGCACAGATACGCAGTATTTT. Its translation is CANGLAGAGTDTQYF.